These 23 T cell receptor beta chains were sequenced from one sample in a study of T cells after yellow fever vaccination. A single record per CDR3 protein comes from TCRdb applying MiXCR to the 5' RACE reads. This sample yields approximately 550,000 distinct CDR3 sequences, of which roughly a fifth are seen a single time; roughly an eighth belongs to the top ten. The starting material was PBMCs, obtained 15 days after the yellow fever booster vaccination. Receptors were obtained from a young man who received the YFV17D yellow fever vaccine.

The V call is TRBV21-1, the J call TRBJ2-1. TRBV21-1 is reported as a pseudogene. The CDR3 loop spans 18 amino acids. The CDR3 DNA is TGTGCCAGCAGCAAAGGGATGATAAGGGTTCTGGTAGGCAATGAGCAGTTCTTC. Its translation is CASSKGMIRVLVGNEQFF.

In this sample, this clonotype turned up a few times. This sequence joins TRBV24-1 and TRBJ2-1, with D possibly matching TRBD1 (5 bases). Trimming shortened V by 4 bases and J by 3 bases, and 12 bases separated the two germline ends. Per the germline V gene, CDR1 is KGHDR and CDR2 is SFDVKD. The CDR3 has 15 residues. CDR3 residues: CATSDERGFYNEQFF. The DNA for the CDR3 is TGTGCCACCAGTGACGAAAGGGGATTCTACAATGAGCAGTTCTTC.

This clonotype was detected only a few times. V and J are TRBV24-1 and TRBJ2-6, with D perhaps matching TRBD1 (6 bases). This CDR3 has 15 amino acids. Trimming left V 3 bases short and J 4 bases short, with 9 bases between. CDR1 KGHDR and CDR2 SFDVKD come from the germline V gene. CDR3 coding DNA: TGTGCCACCAGTGATACAGGGACCGGGGCCAACGTCCTGACTTTC. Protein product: CATSDTGTGANVLTF.

The chain's CDR3 is CASEGGSRYNEQFF. For the CDR3, the DNA is TGTGCCAGCGAGGGCGGGAGTCGGTACAATGAGCAGTTCTTC. The chain is built from TRBV7-2 and TRBJ2-1, with 7 bases lining up with TRBD2. Per the germline V gene, CDR1 is SGHTA and CDR2 is FQGNSA. V shed 8 bases, J shed 4 bases, and the junction held 8 bases outside the gene matches. This CDR3 comprises 14 residues.

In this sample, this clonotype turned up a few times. CDR3 region: CSARVGSGSVNTEAFF. In DNA form, the CDR3 reads TGCAGTGCTAGAGTAGGGTCGGGTTCGGTGAACACTGAAGCTTTCTTT. The gene calls are TRBV20-1 and TRBJ1-1, with unresolved D. Trimming left V 1 base short and J 0 bases short, with 15 bases between. The CDR3 has 16 residues. The V gene's germline CDR1 is DFQATT and CDR2 SNEGSKA (reference sequence).

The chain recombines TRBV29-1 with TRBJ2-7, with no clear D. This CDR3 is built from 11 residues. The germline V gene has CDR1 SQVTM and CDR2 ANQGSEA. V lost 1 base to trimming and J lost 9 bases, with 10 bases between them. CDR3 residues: CSVEAAAAQYF. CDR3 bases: TGCAGCGTTGAAGCCGCCGCGGCGCAGTACTTC.

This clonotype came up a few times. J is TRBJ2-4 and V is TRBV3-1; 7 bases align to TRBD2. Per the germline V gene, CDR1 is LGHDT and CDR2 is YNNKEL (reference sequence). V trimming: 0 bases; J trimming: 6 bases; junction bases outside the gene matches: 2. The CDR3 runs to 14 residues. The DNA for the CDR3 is TGTGCCAGCAGCCAAGATGGCGGGGGAAACATTCAGTACTTC. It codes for CASSQDGGGNIQYF.

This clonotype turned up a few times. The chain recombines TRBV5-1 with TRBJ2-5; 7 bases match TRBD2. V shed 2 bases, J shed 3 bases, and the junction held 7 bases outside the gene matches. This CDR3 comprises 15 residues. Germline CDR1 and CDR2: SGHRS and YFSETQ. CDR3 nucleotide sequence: TGCGCCAGCAGCTTAGGAGCGGGACGCGAAGAGACCCAGTACTTC. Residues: CASSLGAGREETQYF.

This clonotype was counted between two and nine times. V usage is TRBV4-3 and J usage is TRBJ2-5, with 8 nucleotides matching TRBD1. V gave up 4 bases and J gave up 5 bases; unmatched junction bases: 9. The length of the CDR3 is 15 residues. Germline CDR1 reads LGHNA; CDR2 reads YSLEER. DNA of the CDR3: TGCGCCAGCAGCCCCTCCGGGACAGGAAGGGAGACCCAGTACTTC. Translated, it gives CASSPSGTGRETQYF.

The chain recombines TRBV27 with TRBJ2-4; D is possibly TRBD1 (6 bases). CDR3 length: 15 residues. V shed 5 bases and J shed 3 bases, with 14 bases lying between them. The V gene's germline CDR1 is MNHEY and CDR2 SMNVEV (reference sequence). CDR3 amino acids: CASSPEGEGKNIQYF. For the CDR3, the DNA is TGTGCCAGCAGTCCCGAGGGGGAAGGCAAAAACATTCAGTACTTC.

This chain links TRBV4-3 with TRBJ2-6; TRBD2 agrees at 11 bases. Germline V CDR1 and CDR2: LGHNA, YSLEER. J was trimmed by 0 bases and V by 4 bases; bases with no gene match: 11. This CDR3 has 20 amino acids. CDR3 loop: CASSPVAGTSGYSGANVLTF. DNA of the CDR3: TGCGCCAGCAGCCCGGTGGCCGGGACTAGCGGATACTCTGGGGCCAACGTCCTGACTTTC.

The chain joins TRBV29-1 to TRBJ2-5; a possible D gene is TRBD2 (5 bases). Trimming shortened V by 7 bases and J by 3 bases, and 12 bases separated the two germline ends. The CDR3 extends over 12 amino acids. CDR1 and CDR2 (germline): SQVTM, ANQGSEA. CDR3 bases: TGCAGCGCCTTGAGCGGAGAAGAGACCCAGTACTTC. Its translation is CSALSGEETQYF.

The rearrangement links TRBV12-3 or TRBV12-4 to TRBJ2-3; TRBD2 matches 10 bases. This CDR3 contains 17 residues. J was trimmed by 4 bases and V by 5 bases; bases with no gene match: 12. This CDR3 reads CASSLRLLAGEADTQYF. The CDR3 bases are TGTGCCAGCAGTCTCAGGCTTCTAGCGGGAGAAGCAGATACGCAGTATTTT.

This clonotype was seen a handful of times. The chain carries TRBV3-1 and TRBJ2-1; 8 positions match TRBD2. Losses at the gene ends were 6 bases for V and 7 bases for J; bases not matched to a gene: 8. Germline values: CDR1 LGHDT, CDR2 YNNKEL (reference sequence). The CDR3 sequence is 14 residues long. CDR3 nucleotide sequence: TGTGCCAGCAGTCGGAGCGGGAGCTGGAATGAGCAGTTCTTC. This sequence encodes CASSRSGSWNEQFF.

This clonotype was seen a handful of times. CDR3 residues: CAISLTGDPHNEQFF. In nucleotides, the CDR3 is TGTGCCATCAGCTTAACAGGAGACCCCCACAATGAGCAGTTCTTC. The V gene is TRBV10-3, the J gene TRBJ2-1; D possibly corresponds to TRBD1 (5 bases). V dropped 6 bases and J dropped 5 bases, with 17 bases sitting between them. Germline-derived CDR1 and CDR2 are ENHRY and SYGVKD. This CDR3 has 15 residues.

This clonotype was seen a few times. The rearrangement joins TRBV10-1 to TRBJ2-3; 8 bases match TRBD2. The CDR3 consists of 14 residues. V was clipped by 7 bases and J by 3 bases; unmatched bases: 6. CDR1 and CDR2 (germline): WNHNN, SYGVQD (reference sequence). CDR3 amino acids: CASTPGLETDTQYF. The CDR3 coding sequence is TGCGCCAGCACCCCGGGACTAGAAACAGATACGCAGTATTTT.

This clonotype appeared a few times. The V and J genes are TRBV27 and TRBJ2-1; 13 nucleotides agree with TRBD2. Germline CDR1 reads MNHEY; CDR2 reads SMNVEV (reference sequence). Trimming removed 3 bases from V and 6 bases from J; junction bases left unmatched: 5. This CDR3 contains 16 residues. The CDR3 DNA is TGTGCCAGCAGTTTCCCCGGGACTAGCGGGGTCAATGAGCAGTTCTTC. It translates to CASSFPGTSGVNEQFF.

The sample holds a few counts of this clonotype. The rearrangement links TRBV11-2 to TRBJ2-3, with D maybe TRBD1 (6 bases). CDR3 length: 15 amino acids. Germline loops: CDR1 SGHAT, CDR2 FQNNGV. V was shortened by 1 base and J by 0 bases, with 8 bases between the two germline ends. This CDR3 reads CASSLVRGSTDTQYF. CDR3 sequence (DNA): TGTGCCAGCAGCTTAGTTAGGGGGAGCACAGATACGCAGTATTTT.

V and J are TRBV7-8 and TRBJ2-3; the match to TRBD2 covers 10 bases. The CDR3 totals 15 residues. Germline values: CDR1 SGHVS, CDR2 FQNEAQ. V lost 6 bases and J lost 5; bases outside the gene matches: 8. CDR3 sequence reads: CASRYLAGVGDTQYF. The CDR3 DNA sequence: TGTGCCAGCAGGTACCTAGCGGGAGTTGGAGATACGCAGTATTTT.

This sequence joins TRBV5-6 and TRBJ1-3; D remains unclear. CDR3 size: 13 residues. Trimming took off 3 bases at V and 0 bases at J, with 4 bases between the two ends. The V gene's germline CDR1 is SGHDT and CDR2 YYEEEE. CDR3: CASSSLSGNTIYF. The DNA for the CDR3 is TGTGCCAGCAGCTCTCTCTCTGGAAACACCATATATTTT.

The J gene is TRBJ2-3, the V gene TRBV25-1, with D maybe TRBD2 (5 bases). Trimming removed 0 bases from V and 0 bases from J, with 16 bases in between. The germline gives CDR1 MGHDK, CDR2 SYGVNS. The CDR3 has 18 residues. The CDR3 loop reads CASSEYSSSGSSTDTQYF. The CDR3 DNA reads TGTGCCAGCAGTGAATATAGCTCGAGCGGCTCTAGCACAGATACGCAGTATTTT. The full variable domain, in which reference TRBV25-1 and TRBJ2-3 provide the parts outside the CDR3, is EADIYQTPRYLVIGTGKKITLECSQTMGHDKMYWYQQDPGMELHLIHYSYGVNSTEKGDLSSESTVSRIRTEHFPLTLESARPSHTSQYLCASSEYSSSGSSTDTQYFGPGTRLTVL.

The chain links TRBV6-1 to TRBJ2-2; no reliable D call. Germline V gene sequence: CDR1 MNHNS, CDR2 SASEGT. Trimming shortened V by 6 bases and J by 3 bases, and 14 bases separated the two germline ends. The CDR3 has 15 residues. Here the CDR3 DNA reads TGTGCCAGCAGACTACAAAATAGATACACCGGGGAGCTGTTTTTT. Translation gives CASRLQNRYTGELFF.

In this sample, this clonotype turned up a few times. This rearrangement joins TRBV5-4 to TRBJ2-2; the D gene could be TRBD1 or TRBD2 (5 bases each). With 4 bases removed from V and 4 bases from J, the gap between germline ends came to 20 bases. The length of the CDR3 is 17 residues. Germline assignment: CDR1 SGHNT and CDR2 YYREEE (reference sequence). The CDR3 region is CASSPPGRSLGTGELFF. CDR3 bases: TGTGCCAGCAGCCCCCCGGGGCGAAGCTTAGGCACCGGGGAGCTGTTTTTT.